These 16 T cell receptor beta chains came from one sample sequenced in a study of shared clonotypes between healthy human individuals. Clones were read by immunoSEQ multiplex PCR, and TCRdb kept only the in-frame ones, dropping some. The data hold 2 million to 3 million clones, with 90% to 95% observed a single time. The sample comprised naive CD4+ T cells from PBMCs. Noted subset: CD45RA+ positively selected. Every receptor here comes from a man aged 18-30 years in good health. Some clones in this sample may be carry-over from other donors' samples.

The chain uses TRBV11-2 and TRBJ2-2; D uncertain. CDR3 size: 14 residues. Looked up from germline, CDR1 is SGHAT and CDR2 is FQNNGV. Trimming left V 4 bases short and J 3 bases short, with 9 bases between. CDR3 loop: CASSSRLDTGELFF. Written as DNA, the CDR3 is TGTGCCAGCAGCTCTAGACTCGACACCGGGGAGCTGTTTTTT. Together with reference TRBV11-2 and TRBJ2-2, the CDR3 gives the full variable domain: EAGVAQSPRYKIIEKRQSVAFWCNPISGHATLYWYQQILGQGPKLLIQFQNNGVVDDSQLPKDRFSAERLKGVDSTLKIQPAKLEDSAVYLCASSSRLDTGELFFGEGSRLTVL.

The rearrangement joins TRBV18 to TRBJ1-2; weak D call: TRBD1 (5 bases). In germline, CDR1 is KGHSH, CDR2 LQKENI. This CDR3 has 15 amino acids. V shed 0 bases and J shed 3 bases, with 11 bases lying between them. For the CDR3, the DNA is TGTGCCAGCTCACCACCTGTTCAGGGTTACTATGGCTACACCTTC. Its protein product is CASSPPVQGYYGYTF. Combining the CDR3 with reference TRBV18 and TRBJ1-2 gives the whole variable domain NAGVMQNPRHLVRRRGQEARLRCSPMKGHSHVYWYRQLPEEGLKFMVYLQKENIIDESGMPKERFSAEFPKEGPSILRIQQVVRGDSAAYFCASSPPVQGYYGYTFGSGTRLTVV.

The chain carries TRBV19 and TRBJ2-5, with D maybe TRBD2 (7 bases). The germline V and J ends were trimmed by 3 bases and 6 bases, with 14 bases remaining between them. The CDR3 consists of 14 residues. CDR1 is LNHDA, CDR2 SQIVND, per germline (reference sequence). CDR3 coding DNA: TGTGCCAGTAGTATCCAGGGAGGGGGTCAGACCCAGTACTTC. As protein: CASSIQGGGQTQYF.

CDR3 bases: TGTGCCAGCAGCTCCCTCGGACTAGCGGGCCCCCGGAGACAAGAGACCCAGTACTTC. Translated, it gives CASSSLGLAGPRRQETQYF. V is TRBV7-9 and J is TRBJ2-5; 11 bases line up with TRBD2. CDR3 length equals 19 residues. The germline V gene encodes CDR1 SEHNR and CDR2 FQNEAQ (reference sequence). V was clipped by 4 bases and J by 2 bases; unmatched bases: 15.

The rearrangement uses TRBV11-1 and TRBJ2-3; 9 bases line up with TRBD1. The CDR3 spans 14 residues. Germline-derived CDR1 and CDR2 are SGHAT and FQDESV (reference sequence). V lost 6 bases, J lost 1 base, and 2 bases stayed unmatched. CDR3 in DNA: TGTGCCAGCAGTTACAGGGGGCGCACAGATACGCAGTATTTT. Translating it yields CASSYRGRTDTQYF.

The CDR3 is CASSQGVSAEAFF. Here the CDR3 DNA reads TGTGCCAGCTCACAGGGGGTATCGGCTGAAGCTTTCTTT. The chain uses TRBV18 and TRBJ1-1, with a possible D match to TRBD1 (6 bases). V was cut by 4 bases and J by 6 bases, with 12 bases left in between. This CDR3 is 13 amino acids long. Germline values: CDR1 KGHSH, CDR2 LQKENI.

The CDR3 reads CASSVVGNSEAFF. The CDR3 DNA reads TGTGCCAGCAGCGTAGTAGGGAATTCTGAAGCTTTCTTT. V usage is TRBV9 and J usage is TRBJ1-1; no clear D. This CDR3 is built from 13 residues. Trimming took 0 bases from V and 6 from J, leaving 9 bases between them. CDR1 and CDR2 (germline): SGDLS, YYNGEE.

This clone was observed a few times. This chain links TRBV7-6 with TRBJ2-2, with TRBD1 matching over 8 bases. Losses at the gene ends were 8 bases for V and 5 bases for J; bases not matched to a gene: 7. This CDR3 comprises 14 residues. Germline CDR1 is SGHVS and CDR2 is FNYEAQ. DNA for the CDR3: TGTGCCAGCTCGGACAGGGTTGGTACCGGGGAGCTGTTTTTT. This translates into CASSDRVGTGELFF. The complete variable domain, with remaining parts taken from reference TRBV7-6 and TRBJ2-2, reads GAGVSQSPRYKVTKRGQDVALRCDPISGHVSLYWYRQALGQGPEFLTYFNYEAQQDKSGLPNDRFSAERPEGSISTLTIQRTEQRDSAMYRCASSDRVGTGELFFGEGSRLTVL.

The chain uses TRBV4-3 and TRBJ2-5; 8 bases align to TRBD2. The CDR3 is 14 residues long. Per germline, CDR1 LGHNA and CDR2 YSLEER. V lost 3 bases to trimming and J lost 5 bases; unmatched junction nucleotides: 5. For the CDR3, the DNA is TGCGCCAGCAGCCACGGACTAGCTGGTGAGACCCAGTACTTC. Amino acid sequence: CASSHGLAGETQYF.

The gene calls are TRBV27 and TRBJ2-3; 8 nucleotides match TRBD1. The trim removed 2 bases at V and 1 base at J, leaving 2 bases unmatched. The CDR3 contains 15 residues. Germline V gene data show CDR1 as MNHEY and CDR2 as SMNVEV (reference sequence). CDR3 protein: CASSLVDRGTDTQYF. The CDR3, as DNA: TGTGCCAGCAGTTTAGTGGACAGGGGCACAGATACGCAGTATTTT.

The sample holds one count of this clone. This chain connects TRBV10-1 to TRBJ2-4; 7 positions match TRBD1. V lost 2 bases, J lost 1 base, and 11 bases stayed unmatched. Germline lookup yields CDR1 WNHNN and CDR2 SYGVQD (reference sequence). The CDR3 length is 18 residues. CDR3 nucleotide sequence: TGCGCCAGCAGTGAGCCGGATACAGGGGAAATTGCCAAAAACATTCAGTACTTC. Its protein is CASSEPDTGEIAKNIQYF.

This chain links TRBV7-8 with TRBJ2-1, with 7 bases matching TRBD1. Unmatched junction bases numbered 5, after V lost 5 bases and J lost 7 bases. Germline CDR1 and CDR2: SGHVS and FQNEAQ. This CDR3 has 13 amino acids. The CDR3 loop reads CASSRDSRNEQFF. Written as DNA, the CDR3 is TGTGCCAGCAGCCGGGACAGTAGGAATGAGCAGTTCTTC.

Note on this clone: The same CDR3 is also encoded by other DNA sequences in this sample. The V and J genes are TRBV28 and TRBJ1-1; no firm D call. Germline assignment: CDR1 MDHEN and CDR2 SYDVKM. Trimming left V 5 bases short and J 0 bases short, with 4 bases between. The CDR3 sequence is 12 residues long. The CDR3 loop is CASSPMNTEAFF. The CDR3, as DNA: TGTGCCAGCAGTCCCATGAACACTGAAGCTTTCTTT.

The rearrangement uses TRBV28 and TRBJ2-5, with TRBD2 identical over 7 bases. This CDR3 contains 12 residues. Germline assignment: CDR1 MDHEN and CDR2 SYDVKM. Trimming took 9 bases from V and 7 from J; bases not matched to a gene: 8. CDR3 DNA: TGTGCCAGTTTGGGCTCGGGGGGGACCCAGTACTTC. Amino acid sequence: CASLGSGGTQYF.

V is TRBV18 and J is TRBJ1-1; D gene ambiguous. The germline V and J ends were trimmed by 4 bases and 8 bases, with 11 bases remaining between them. CDR3 length: 12 residues. CDR1 and CDR2 (germline): KGHSH, LQKENI. The CDR3 protein is CASSQRQQEAFF. In nucleotides, the CDR3 is TGTGCCAGCTCACAGCGGCAGCAAGAAGCTTTCTTT.

The CDR3 protein is CASSLTSGSAETQYF. DNA of the CDR3: TGTGCCAGCAGCTTGACTAGCGGGAGTGCAGAGACCCAGTACTTC. The chain employs TRBV7-9 and TRBJ2-5, with TRBD2 matching 12 bases. The V gene end was trimmed by 3 bases and the J gene end by 4 bases; junction bases not matched to a gene: 3. CDR1 and CDR2 (germline): SEHNR, FQNEAQ (reference sequence). CDR3 length equals 15 residues.